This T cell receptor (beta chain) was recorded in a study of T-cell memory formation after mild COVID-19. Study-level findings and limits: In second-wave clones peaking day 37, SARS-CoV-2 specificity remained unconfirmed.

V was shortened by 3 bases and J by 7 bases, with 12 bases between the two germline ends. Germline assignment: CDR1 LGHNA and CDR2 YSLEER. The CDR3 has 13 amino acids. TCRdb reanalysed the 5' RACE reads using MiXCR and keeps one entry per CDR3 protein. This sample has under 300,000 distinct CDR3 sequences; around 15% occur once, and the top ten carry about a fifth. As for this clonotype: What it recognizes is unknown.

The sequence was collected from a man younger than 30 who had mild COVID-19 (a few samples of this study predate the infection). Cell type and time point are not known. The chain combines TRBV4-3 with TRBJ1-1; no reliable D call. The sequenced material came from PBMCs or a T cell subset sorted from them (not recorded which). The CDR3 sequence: CASSQSRRDEAFF. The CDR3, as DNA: TGCGCCAGCAGCCAGTCCAGAAGGGATGAAGCTTTCTTT.